Listed below are T cell receptor beta chains from one sample, sequenced in a study of post-analysis software for immune sequencing data. TCRdb processed the PCR reads anew with MiXCR; each CDR3 protein has one entry. The sample holds fewer than 850,000 distinct CDR3 sequences, approximately 30% seen once. Sequences were obtained from blood. These receptors came from a girl between 5 and 17 years old with multiple sclerosis. CDR3s include the opening cysteine and the closing phenylalanine or tryptophan. Each record gives: CDR3 DNA, CDR3 protein, clone size, D gene, V gene, J gene. The D gene is left open where the match is weak. Only part of the rows carry a size: once, few, many, or a class if the clone is expanded.

TGTGCCAGCAGCCAAGATGGGACAGCTACTAGCAATCAGCCCCAGCATTTT	CASSQDGTATSNQPQHF	-	TRBD1	TRBV4-2	TRBJ1-5
TGCAGTGCTAGTCTTCAGGCGGAGAATTCACCCCTCCACTTT	CSASLQAENSPLHF	-	-	TRBV20-1	TRBJ1-6
TGTGCCAGCAGCGTAGAGGGGAGTTGGGGGACTGCGACCTACGAGCAGTACTTC	CASSVEGSWGTATYEQYF	few	-	TRBV9	TRBJ2-7
TGCAGTGCTAGAGATCCGGGTAGTACTTCCTACAATGAGCAGTTCTTC	CSARDPGSTSYNEQFF	-	-	TRBV20-1	TRBJ2-1
TGTGCCAGCAGCCCCGAATCGGTCAGCACCCATGAGCAGTTCTTC	CASSPESVSTHEQFF	few	-	TRBV7-8	TRBJ2-1
TGTGCCAGCAGTGTGACTAGGTGGGGGGAGCTGTTTTTT	CASSVTRWGELFF	-	-	TRBV6-1	TRBJ2-2
TGTGCCAGCAGAAAAAAAGCGGGAGTTCGTGTCAATGAGCAGTTCTTC	CASRKKAGVRVNEQFF	few	TRBD2	TRBV6-6	TRBJ2-1
TGTGCCATCAGTGATCAAGGACAGGGGTGGGGCTACACCTTC	CAISDQGQGWGYTF	few	TRBD1	TRBV10-3	TRBJ1-2
TGTGCCAGCAGTTCCCGGGCAGGGGCGTTCTCTGGGGCCAACGCCCTGACTTTC	CASSSRAGAFSGANALTF	few	-	TRBV6-5	TRBJ2-6
TGTGCCAGCAGGGGGACAGGGGTTTTACAGTACTTC	CASRGTGVLQYF	few	TRBD1	TRBV2	TRBJ2-7
TGTGCCATCAGTGAGTCTGGACTAGCGGGGAGGCACGAGCAGTACTTC	CAISESGLAGRHEQYF	-	TRBD2	TRBV10-3	TRBJ2-7
TGTGCCAGCAGTTTAGCGCCCCAACGGGGAAACACCATATATTTT	CASSLAPQRGNTIYF	-	-	TRBV12-3/TRBV12-4	TRBJ1-3
TGCGCCAGCAGTATGTCACTGTATAGGGGACAGCTCGACTACAATGAGCAGTTCTTC	CASSMSLYRGQLDYNEQFF	-	TRBD1	TRBV5-1	TRBJ2-1
TGTGCCAGCAGCCTGGCGATGGGACTAGCGGGAATAAATGGGCAGTTCTTC	CASSLAMGLAGINGQFF	few	TRBD2	TRBV5-4	TRBJ2-1
TGTGCCAGTAAAAGCACAGATACGCAGTATTTT	CASKSTDTQYF	few	-	TRBV27	TRBJ2-3
TGTGCCAACAGCCACTATAGCGGGGGGGCAGATACGCAGTATTTT	CANSHYSGGADTQYF	few	TRBD2	TRBV4-2	TRBJ2-3
TGTGCCAGCAGTGACTCGCGCAAGAGGAGAGCCTCCTACAATGAGCAGTACTTC	CASSDSRKRRASYNEQYF	-	-	TRBV6-4	TRBJ2-7
TGTGCCAGCAGGAAAGTGGCGGGAGGGGACAATGAGCAGTTCTTC	CASRKVAGGDNEQFF	-	TRBD2	TRBV11-2	TRBJ2-1
TGTGCCAGCAGCCACGAGATGTCTGGGGCCAACGTCCTGACTTTC	CASSHEMSGANVLTF	-	-	TRBV28	TRBJ2-6
TGTGCCACCCCGGGACTAGCGGTAACGACTAGCACAGATACGCAGTATTTT	CATPGLAVTTSTDTQYF	few	TRBD2	TRBV2	TRBJ2-3
TGTGCCAGCAGCTCACCGACTATGACTAATGAAAAACTGTTTTTT	CASSSPTMTNEKLFF	few	-	TRBV7-2	TRBJ1-4
TGTGCCAGCAGCCAAGCGGACAGCCCTATCCCTTATGGCTACACCTTC	CASSQADSPIPYGYTF	many	-	TRBV3-1	TRBJ1-2
TGTGCCAGCAGTTCTCGACAGCCCGATCAGCCCCAGCATTTT	CASSSRQPDQPQHF	-	-	TRBV27	TRBJ1-5
TGCAGCGCAGGGACTAGCGGGGGCACCGGAGATACGCAGTATTTT	CSAGTSGGTGDTQYF	many	TRBD2	TRBV29-1	TRBJ2-3
TGTGCCAGCAGCCCCGGGGGTGAGCATACGCAGTATTTT	CASSPGGEHTQYF	-	-	TRBV7-2	TRBJ2-3
TGTGCCAGCAGTTCCGGACAGGGAGGAGGCTACACCTTC	CASSSGQGGGYTF	few	TRBD1	TRBV12-3/TRBV12-4	TRBJ1-2
TGCAGTCCCAAAGCCAGCAGGGGGCGATACAATGAGCAGTTCTTC	CSPKASRGRYNEQFF	few	TRBD1	TRBV20-1	TRBJ2-1
TGTGCCAGCAGCTTAGGTAGCGGGGCCATACATAGCACAGATACGCAGTATTTT	CASSLGSGAIHSTDTQYF	-	TRBD2	TRBV7-6	TRBJ2-3
TGTGCCAGCAGGGTGGGACTAGCGGGAAGCAATGAGCAGTTCTTC	CASRVGLAGSNEQFF	-	TRBD2	TRBV2	TRBJ2-1
TGCGCCAGCAGCCCAGGACAGGGGAGGGCCGAGCAGTACTTC	CASSPGQGRAEQYF	few	TRBD1	TRBV5-1	TRBJ2-7
TGTGCCAGCATCTCATTCCGGGACGCCCAAGAGACCCAGTACTTC	CASISFRDAQETQYF	-	-	TRBV6-2/TRBV6-3	TRBJ2-5
TGTGCCAGCAGTGTTGGGACAGGGAACGAGCAGTACTTC	CASSVGTGNEQYF	few	TRBD1	TRBV12-3/TRBV12-4	TRBJ2-7
TGTGCCAGCAGCTTTGTACTTACTGGTGAGCAGTTCTTC	CASSFVLTGEQFF	few	-	TRBV7-2	TRBJ2-1
TGTGCCAGCAGCCGCCTTGACAGGGGGCGCGGGATGACCGAGTTCTTC	CASSRLDRGRGMTEFF	few	TRBD1	TRBV28	TRBJ2-1
TGTGCCAGCTCACCATCTGCCAGTGACTATGGCTACACCTTC	CASSPSASDYGYTF	few	-	TRBV18	TRBJ1-2
TGTGCCATCAGAGGAAACTCGGACAGTGGCGAGCAGTACTTC	CAIRGNSDSGEQYF	-	-	TRBV10-3	TRBJ2-7
TGTGCCAGCAGCGGGGGACAGGGGCATATCTATGGCTACACCTTC	CASSGGQGHIYGYTF	-	TRBD1	TRBV7-9	TRBJ1-2
TGTGTCAGCAGTTTAATCCGGGGTGAGCAGTTCTTC	CVSSLIRGEQFF	-	-	TRBV12-3/TRBV12-4	TRBJ2-1
TGTGCCAGCAGCTCCGGGACTAGCTACAATACGCAGTATTTT	CASSSGTSYNTQYF	few	TRBD2	TRBV7-8	TRBJ2-3
TGTGCCAGCAGCCAAGGCGGTGTGGAGTCCCAGTACTTC	CASSQGGVESQYF	few	-	TRBV4-2	TRBJ2-7
TGTGCCAGCACCCGGACCGATCGATCCTACGAGCAGTACTTC	CASTRTDRSYEQYF	many	-	TRBV6-1	TRBJ2-7
TGCGCCAGCAGCGTGACTAGCGGGGCTACCTACGAGCAGTACTTC	CASSVTSGATYEQYF	few	TRBD2	TRBV5-1	TRBJ2-7
TGTGCCAGCAGCCACGGACTAGCGGGGAACAATGAGCAGTTCTTC	CASSHGLAGNNEQFF	-	TRBD2	TRBV7-7	TRBJ2-1
TGTGCCAGCAGTGAAGTAGCTACGGTCCACGAGCAGTACTTC	CASSEVATVHEQYF	few	-	TRBV6-1	TRBJ2-7
TGCAGTGCCGGCTACTCCTACAATGAGCAGTACTTC	CSAGYSYNEQYF	-	-	TRBV20-1	TRBJ2-7
TGTGCCAGCAGTGAGGGGCAGGGAACCCACAATGAGCAGTTCTTC	CASSEGQGTHNEQFF	-	-	TRBV2	TRBJ2-1